The clone carrying this T cell receptor beta chain was counted at least ten times. Its antigen is as yet unknown. The entry originates in a study of neurological immune-mediated disorders. Synthesis of cDNA was carried out by template-switch 5'RACE. The reaction used 10-nucleotide random UMIs. In TCRdb, the 5' RACE reads were re-called with MiXCR into one record per CDR3 protein. The table has about 49,000 distinct CDR3 sequences, about an eighth seen once. The V end was cut by 0 bases, the J end by 2 bases, with 8 bases between. Germline V CDR1 and CDR2: MNHEY, SVGAGI. The length of the CDR3 is 15 residues. Time point specified: longitudinal time-point 2. The study built unsorted libraries from 2 million PBMCs kept at -80 C. Findings of the study overall: Falling below healthy controls, multiple sclerosis showed the least TCR clonal expansion, while HTLV-1-associated myelopathy showed the most. None of the CDR3 amino acid sequences found in expanded clones was shared across subjects. This suggests that the TCR-beta repertoires were private in all groups.

The TCR was taken from a male donor with HTLV-1-associated myelopathy (HAM/TSP). The sample consisted of PBMCs. The chain combines TRBV6-5 with TRBJ1-5; D gene uncertain. CDR3 coding DNA: TGTGCCAGCAGTTACTCGACCGATCGCAATCAGCCCCAGCATTTT. Its translation: CASSYSTDRNQPQHF.